This T cell receptor beta chain is from a study of blood T cells in healthy people across ages (dated by TCRdb to 2013 to 2016). For the study in its entirety: In model experiments, roughly one uniquely barcoded TCR beta cDNA molecule per two T cells was captured by template switching. For two donors (one aged 18 to 30 and one aged 80 or older), the study analyzed two additional independent replicas of 1 million unique cDNA reads from the same blood draw. To avoid experimental bias, donors of different ages were distributed randomly across sequencing lanes. Age-related changes in TCR beta repertoire diversity were measured in the study by deep sequencing normalized with unique cDNA molecular identifiers. The donors were divided into four age groups: young (average around 16 years), middle-aged (approximately 39), aged (about 56) and long-lived (roughly 88). Study-wide findings and limitations: Estimates of total diversity based on one million sequenced T cells were regarded as lower bounds and as underestimates. As age increased, observed TCR beta diversity per million T cells dropped in a roughly linear way, and a significant reduction was already evident by age 40. Bulk unsorted PBMC profiling prevented conclusive comparison of naive and antigen-experienced compartments. Compared with the aged group, the long-lived group had more naive CD4+ T cells, fewer expanded clones and increased TCR diversity, suggesting age selection. Because donor CMV infection status was unknown, age-related changes in expanded clonotypes were potentially confounded. There was a strong correlation between observed TCR beta diversity and the percentage of naive T cells measured by flow cytometry.

The protocol used for the library was 5' RACE. Instrument used: Illumina HiSeq 2500. The second PCR ran for roughly 7 to 12 cycles and used a J-beta primer mix along with a sample-barcoded 5' primer. A template-switch 5' adaptor carrying 12 random nucleotides introduced a unique molecular identifier onto each TCR beta cDNA molecule. Each sample yielded at least 2.5 million CDR3-containing paired-end reads. The Mint cDNA synthesis kit, primed by a TRBC-specific oligonucleotide, was used to synthesize first-strand cDNA from all RNA. After uracil-DNA glycosylase treatment, a first 18-cycle PCR used universal primers M1SS and BC2_uni_R on all cDNA. Concerning the study's data processing: For normalization, 1 million high-quality reads were randomly selected from each sample, with every read carrying a distinct molecular identifier. Reads with shared molecular identifiers were discarded instead of being binned into consensus sequences. MiTCR, with a Q25 quality threshold and the strictest error-elimination algorithm, was used for CDR3 identification, clonotype clustering and error correction. A nonparametric unseen species model with Euler transformation was used to estimate a lower bound on total TCR beta diversity. Using fastp trimming at Q25 and MiXCR clonotype assembly, TCRdb reanalyzed the public sequencing data and kept in-frame beta chains. Here each entry gathers all rows of one CDR3 protein and keeps the most common genes and DNA. The V and J calls follow TCRdb's processing rather than the paper's. For this sample the table gives approximately 810,000 distinct CDR3 sequences, of which around 26% were detected only once. In total, the top ten clones hold 15% to 20% of the sample.

Regarding this clonotype: The clone's antigen remains unknown. This may come from a read error, since a much larger clone is one base off.

The germline V gene yields SNHLY for CDR1 and FYNNEI for CDR2. The CDR3, cysteine through phenylalanine, is 15 amino acids long. Only the CDR3 region is kept as DNA, spanning 45 bases read in frame from base 1. V loses 7 bases, J loses 0 bases, and the germline ends lie 13 bases apart. Systemically healthy Caucasian individuals from Russia, 35 to 40 in total and aged roughly 6 to 90 years, were included as donors. Around 10 milliliters of peripheral blood were drawn from each donor into EDTA-treated Vacutainer tubes. Ficoll-Paque density-gradient centrifugation was used to isolate PBMCs, with at least 7 million per sample. Total RNA, at least 6 micrograms per sample, was extracted from PBMCs with Trizol reagent. The percentages of naive CD45RAhigh/CD27high T cells were determined by flow cytometry on a PBMC aliquot from every donor.

This clonotype was sampled from an elderly woman in good health. The sequencing sample was made of blood. Rearrangement joined TRBV2 to TRBJ2-4; the D gene is perhaps TRBD1 or TRBD2, as each covers 6 bases. The CDR3 loop reads CASTGRGLAKNIQYF. The DNA is TGTGCCAGCACTGGACGGGGGCTAGCCAAAAACATTCAGTACTTC. When the CDR3 is completed using the reference TRBV2 and TRBJ2-4 genes on either side, the full variable domain is EPEVTQTPSHQVTQMGQEVILRCVPISNHLYFYWYRQILGQKVEFLVSFYNNEISEKSEIFDDQFSVERPDGSNFTLKIRSTKLEDSAMYFCASTGRGLAKNIQYFGAGTRLSVL.